This T cell receptor beta chain was profiled in a study of beta chain features in type 1 diabetes. cDNA synthesis used the whole RNA isolate, giving expressed TCRB sequences. Some 4 million reads were obtained on average from naive, central memory and regulatory T cell samples. Repertoires were generated with immunoSEQ multiplex PCR, while TCRdb's copy carries only in-frame clones and drops some. Among around 250,000 clones, around an eighth were seen once, and the ten largest hold about 0.026%. The germline V gene encodes CDR1 MGHRA and CDR2 YSYEKL. The CDR3 loop spans 17 amino acids. Trimming at V came to 3 bases and at J to 3 bases, leaving 9 bases not matched to a gene.

This chain joins TRBV4-1 and TRBJ2-3; TRBD2 aligns across 10 bases. Sequencing used naive CD4+ T cells from blood. This clonotype originated in a woman aged 40 to 55 in good health. The CDR3 nucleotides read TGCGCCAGCAGCCATCCTGCCGGGACTAGCGAAACAGATACGCAGTATTTT. Its translation is CASSHPAGTSETDTQYF.